This TCR beta chain originates from a study of T cells after yellow fever vaccination. Whole-study context: Low-cell-number fractions were prepared with SMART-Seq v4 Ultra Low Input.

The CDR3 totals 13 residues. Germline loops: CDR1 DFQATT, CDR2 SNEGSKA (reference sequence). This clonotype appeared a few times. Its cognate antigen is unknown. Study observations and caveats: Weaker, the secondary response peaked sooner, at day 5 versus 15. Most clones from primary vaccination were detected again post-booster (96% CD4, around 90% CD8).

5'RACE template switching added a universal primer site and UMIs to TCR cDNA. One entry per CDR3 protein results from TCRdb running MiXCR on the 5' RACE reads. The sample lists under 550,000 distinct CDR3 sequences, 20% to 25% seen once, with less than 20% in the top ten. This chain joins TRBV20-1 and TRBJ1-1; 7 bases line up with TRBD1. The sequencing here drew on PBMCs, taken approximately 22 days after the first yellow fever vaccination. The clonotype comes from a man between 18 and 35 years old who received the YFV17D yellow fever vaccine. In DNA form, the CDR3 reads TGCAGGGTTACAGGGGCAAAGAACACTGAAGCTTTCTTT. Translation gives CRVTGAKNTEAFF.